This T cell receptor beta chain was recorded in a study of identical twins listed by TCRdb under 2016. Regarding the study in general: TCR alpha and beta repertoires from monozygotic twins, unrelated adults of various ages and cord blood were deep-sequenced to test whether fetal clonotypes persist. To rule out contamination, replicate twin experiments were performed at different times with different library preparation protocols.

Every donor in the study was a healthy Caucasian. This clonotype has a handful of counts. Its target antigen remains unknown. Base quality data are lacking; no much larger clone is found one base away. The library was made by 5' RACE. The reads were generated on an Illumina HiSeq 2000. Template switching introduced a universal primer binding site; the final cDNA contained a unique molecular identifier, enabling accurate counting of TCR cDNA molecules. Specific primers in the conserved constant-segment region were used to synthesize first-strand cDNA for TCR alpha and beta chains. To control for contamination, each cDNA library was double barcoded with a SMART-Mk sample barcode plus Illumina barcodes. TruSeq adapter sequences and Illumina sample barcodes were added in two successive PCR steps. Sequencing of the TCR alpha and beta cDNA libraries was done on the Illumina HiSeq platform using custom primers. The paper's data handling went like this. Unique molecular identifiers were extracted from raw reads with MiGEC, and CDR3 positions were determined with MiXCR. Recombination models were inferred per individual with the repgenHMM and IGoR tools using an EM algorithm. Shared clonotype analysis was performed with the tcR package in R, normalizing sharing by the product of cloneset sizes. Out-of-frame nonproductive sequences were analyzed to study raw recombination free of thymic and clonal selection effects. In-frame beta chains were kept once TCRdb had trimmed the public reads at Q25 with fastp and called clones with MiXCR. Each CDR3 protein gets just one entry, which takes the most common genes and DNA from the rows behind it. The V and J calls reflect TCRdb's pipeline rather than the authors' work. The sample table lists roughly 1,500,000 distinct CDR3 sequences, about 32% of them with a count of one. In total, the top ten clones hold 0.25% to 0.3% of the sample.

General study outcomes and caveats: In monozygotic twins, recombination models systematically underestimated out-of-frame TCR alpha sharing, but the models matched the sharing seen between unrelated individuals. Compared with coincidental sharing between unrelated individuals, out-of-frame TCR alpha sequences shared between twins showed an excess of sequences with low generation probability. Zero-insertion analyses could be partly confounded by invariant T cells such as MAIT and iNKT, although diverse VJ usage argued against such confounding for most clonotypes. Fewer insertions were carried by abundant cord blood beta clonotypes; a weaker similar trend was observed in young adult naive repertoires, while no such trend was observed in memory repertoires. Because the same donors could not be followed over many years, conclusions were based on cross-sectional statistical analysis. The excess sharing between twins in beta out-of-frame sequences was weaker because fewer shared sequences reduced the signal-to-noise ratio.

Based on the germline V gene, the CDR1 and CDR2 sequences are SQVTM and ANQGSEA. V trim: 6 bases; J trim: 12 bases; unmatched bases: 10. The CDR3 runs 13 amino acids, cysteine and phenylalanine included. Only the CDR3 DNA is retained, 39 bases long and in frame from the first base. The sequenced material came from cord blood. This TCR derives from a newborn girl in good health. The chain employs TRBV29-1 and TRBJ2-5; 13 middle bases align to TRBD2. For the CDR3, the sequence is CSVGLKLAGGKYF. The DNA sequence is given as TGCAGCGTCGGCCTTAAACTAGCGGGGGGGAAGTACTTC.